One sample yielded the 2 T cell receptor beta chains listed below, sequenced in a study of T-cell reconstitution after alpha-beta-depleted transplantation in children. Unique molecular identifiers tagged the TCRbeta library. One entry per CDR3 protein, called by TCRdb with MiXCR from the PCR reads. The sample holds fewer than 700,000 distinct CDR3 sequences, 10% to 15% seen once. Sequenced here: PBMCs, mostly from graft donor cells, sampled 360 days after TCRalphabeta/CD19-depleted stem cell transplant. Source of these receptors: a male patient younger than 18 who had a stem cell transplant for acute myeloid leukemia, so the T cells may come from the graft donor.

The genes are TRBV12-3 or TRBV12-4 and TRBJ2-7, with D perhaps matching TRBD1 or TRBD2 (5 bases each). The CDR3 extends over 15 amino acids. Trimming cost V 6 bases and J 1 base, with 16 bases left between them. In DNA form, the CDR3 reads TGTGCCAGCAGCCTAGACGGGGCAGGGTCCTACGAGCAGTACTTC. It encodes CASSLDGAGSYEQYF.

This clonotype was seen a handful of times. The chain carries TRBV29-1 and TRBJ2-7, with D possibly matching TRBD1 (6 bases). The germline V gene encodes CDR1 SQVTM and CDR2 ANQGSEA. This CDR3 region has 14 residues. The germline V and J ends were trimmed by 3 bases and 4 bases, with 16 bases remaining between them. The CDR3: CSVDRGPSGYEQYF. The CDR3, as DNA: TGCAGCGTTGACAGGGGACCCTCCGGGTACGAGCAGTACTTC.